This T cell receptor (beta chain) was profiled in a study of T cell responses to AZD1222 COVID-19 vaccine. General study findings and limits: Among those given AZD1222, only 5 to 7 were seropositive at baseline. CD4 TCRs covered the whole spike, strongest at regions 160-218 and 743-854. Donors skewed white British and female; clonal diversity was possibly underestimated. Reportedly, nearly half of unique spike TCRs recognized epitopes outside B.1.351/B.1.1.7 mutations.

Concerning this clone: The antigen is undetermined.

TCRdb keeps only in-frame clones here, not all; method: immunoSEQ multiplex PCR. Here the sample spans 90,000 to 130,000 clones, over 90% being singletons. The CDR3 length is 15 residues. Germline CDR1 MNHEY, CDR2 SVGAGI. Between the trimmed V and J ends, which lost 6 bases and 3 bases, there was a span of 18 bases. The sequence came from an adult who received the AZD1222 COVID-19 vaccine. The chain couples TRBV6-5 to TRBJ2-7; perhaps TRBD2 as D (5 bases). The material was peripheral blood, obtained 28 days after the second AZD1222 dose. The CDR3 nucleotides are TGTGCCAGCAGGGTCCCCGCGGGCAAGGGCTACGAGCAGTACTTC. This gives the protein CASRVPAGKGYEQYF.